This TCR beta chain stems from a study of T cell responses to AZD1222 COVID-19 vaccine. Profiled with immunoSEQ multiplex PCR; TCRdb holds only in-frame clones, not every one. The table includes about 120,000 clones, approximately 88% detected once. Germline V gene data show CDR1 as SGHVS and CDR2 as FQNEAQ. This CDR3 region has 16 residues. V lost 5 bases and J 4 bases, leaving 20 bases between the germline ends. This chain uses TRBV7-8 with TRBJ1-2; D ambiguous. The sequence came from an adult in good health. The sequencing here drew on peripheral blood, taken on day 0 of AZD1222 vaccination. DNA for the CDR3: TGTGCCAGCAGCCCTCAAGATTCATGGACCCCCTATGGCTACACCTTC. This encodes CASSPQDSWTPYGYTF.